One sample yielded the 3 T cell receptor beta chains listed below, sequenced in a study of somatic mutations in cytotoxic T cells in rheumatoid arthritis. Assay: immunoSEQ multiplex PCR; the TCRdb copy retains only in-frame clones and omits some. The data hold 8,000 to 10,000 clones, with about four fifths observed a single time. Source material: CD8+ T cells sorted from blood. The origin of the receptors is an adult with rheumatoid arthritis.

The rearrangement links TRBV9 to TRBJ2-1; no definite D call. The V and J ends lost 3 bases and 10 bases respectively, with 11 bases between them. CDR3 size: 12 residues. CDR1 and CDR2 from the germline V gene are SGDLS and YYNGEE. CDR3 sequence: CASSAYLEEQFF. CDR3 nucleotide sequence: TGTGCCAGCAGCGCCTACTTGGAGGAGCAGTTCTTC.

The chain uses TRBV7-8 and TRBJ2-1; TRBD2 matches 9 bases. Germline trimming cut 4 bases from V and 4 bases from J; bases unmatched to any gene: 8. Germline V gene lookup returns CDR1 SGHVS and CDR2 FQNEAQ. This CDR3 contains 16 residues. Here the CDR3 reads CASSSSPSGDYNEQFF. CDR3 in DNA: TGTGCCAGCAGCTCGTCCCCTAGCGGGGATTACAATGAGCAGTTCTTC.

V and J are TRBV28 and TRBJ2-1; 7 bases line up with TRBD2. The CDR3 length is 16 residues. With 1 base clipped from V and 4 bases from J, the junction kept 7 bases outside the gene matches. CDR1 is MDHEN and CDR2 is SYDVKM in the germline V gene. The CDR3 reads CASSLSASGLYNEQFF. The CDR3 bases are TGTGCCAGCAGTTTATCGGCTAGCGGACTTTACAATGAGCAGTTCTTC.